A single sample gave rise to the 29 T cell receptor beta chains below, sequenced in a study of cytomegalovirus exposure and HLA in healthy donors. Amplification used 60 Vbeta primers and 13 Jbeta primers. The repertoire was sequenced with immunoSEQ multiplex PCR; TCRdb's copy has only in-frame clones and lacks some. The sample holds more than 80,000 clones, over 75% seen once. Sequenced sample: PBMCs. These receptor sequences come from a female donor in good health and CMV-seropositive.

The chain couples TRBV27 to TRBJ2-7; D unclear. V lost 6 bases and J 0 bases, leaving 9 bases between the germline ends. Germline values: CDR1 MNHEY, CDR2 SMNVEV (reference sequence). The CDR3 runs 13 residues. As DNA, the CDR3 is TGTGCCAGCAGCATGACACCCTCCTACGAGCAGTACTTC. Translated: CASSMTPSYEQYF.

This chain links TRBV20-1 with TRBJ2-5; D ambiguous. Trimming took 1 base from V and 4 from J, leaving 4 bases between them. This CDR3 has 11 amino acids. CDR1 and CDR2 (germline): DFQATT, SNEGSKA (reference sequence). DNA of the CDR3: TGCAGTGCTAGAGCCGGAGAGACCCAGTACTTC. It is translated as CSARAGETQYF.

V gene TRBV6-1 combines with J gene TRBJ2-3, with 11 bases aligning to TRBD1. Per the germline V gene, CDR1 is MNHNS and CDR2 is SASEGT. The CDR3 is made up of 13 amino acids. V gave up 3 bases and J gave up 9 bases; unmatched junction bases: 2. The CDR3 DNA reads TGTGCCAGCAGTGATCGGGACAGGGGGACGCAGTATTTT. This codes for CASSDRDRGTQYF.

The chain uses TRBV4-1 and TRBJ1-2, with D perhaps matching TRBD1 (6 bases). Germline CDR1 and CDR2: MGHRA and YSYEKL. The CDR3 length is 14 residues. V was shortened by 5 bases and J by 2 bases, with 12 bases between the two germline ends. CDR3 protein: CASSSTGTNYGYTF. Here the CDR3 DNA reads TGCGCCAGCAGCTCGACAGGAACGAACTATGGCTACACCTTC.

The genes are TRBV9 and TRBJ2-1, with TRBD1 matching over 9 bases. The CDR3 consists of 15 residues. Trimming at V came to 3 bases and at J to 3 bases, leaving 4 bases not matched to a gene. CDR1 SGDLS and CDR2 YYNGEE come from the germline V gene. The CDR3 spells CASSGTGGRYNEQFF. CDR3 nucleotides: TGTGCCAGCAGCGGCACAGGGGGCCGCTACAATGAGCAGTTCTTC.

The CDR3 protein is CASSEALRVVRDEKLFF. The CDR3 DNA reads as TGTGCCAGCAGTGAAGCGCTTCGTGTGGTGCGGGATGAAAAACTGTTTTTT. The V call is TRBV2, the J call TRBJ1-4; D not certain. V was pared by 0 bases and J by 6 bases, with 17 bases between. The CDR3 has 17 residues. Per germline, CDR1 SNHLY and CDR2 FYNNEI. Supplemented by reference TRBV2 and TRBJ1-4, the full variable domain reads EPEVTQTPSHQVTQMGQEVILRCVPISNHLYFYWYRQILGQKVEFLVSFYNNEISEKSEIFDDQFSVERPDGSNFTLKIRSTKLEDSAMYFCASSEALRVVRDEKLFFGSGTQLSVL.

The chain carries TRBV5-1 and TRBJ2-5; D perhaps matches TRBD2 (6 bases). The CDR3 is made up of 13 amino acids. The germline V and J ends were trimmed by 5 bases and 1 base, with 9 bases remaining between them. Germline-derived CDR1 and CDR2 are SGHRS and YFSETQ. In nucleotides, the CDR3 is TGCGCCAGCAGGCCGGGAGTCCAAGAGACCCAGTACTTC. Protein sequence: CASRPGVQETQYF.

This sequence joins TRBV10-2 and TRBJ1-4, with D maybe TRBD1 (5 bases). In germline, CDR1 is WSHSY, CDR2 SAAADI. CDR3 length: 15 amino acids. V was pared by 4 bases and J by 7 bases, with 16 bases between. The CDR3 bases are TGCGCCAGCAGTGGTCGTGAAGGGGCTCTTGAAAAACTGTTTTTT. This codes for CASSGREGALEKLFF.

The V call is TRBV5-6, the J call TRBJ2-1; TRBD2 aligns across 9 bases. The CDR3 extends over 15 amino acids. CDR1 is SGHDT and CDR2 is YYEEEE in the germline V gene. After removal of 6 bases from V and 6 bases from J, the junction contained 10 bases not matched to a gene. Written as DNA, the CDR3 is TGTGCCAGCAAAACCGGGACTAGCAGGTCCAATGAGCAGTTCTTC. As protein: CASKTGTSRSNEQFF.

CDR3 residues: CATSRREVNTEAFF. In DNA, the CDR3 is TGTGCCACCAGCAGAAGGGAGGTGAACACTGAAGCTTTCTTT. V is TRBV15 and J is TRBJ1-1; D is undetermined. V was cut by 2 bases and J by 0 bases, with 7 bases left in between. Germline CDR1 and CDR2: LNHNV and YYDKDF (reference sequence). The CDR3 is 14 residues long.

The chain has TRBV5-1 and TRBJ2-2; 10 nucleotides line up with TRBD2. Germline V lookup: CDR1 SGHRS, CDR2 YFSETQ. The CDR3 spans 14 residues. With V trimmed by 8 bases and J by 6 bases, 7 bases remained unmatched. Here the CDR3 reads CASRAGTSAGELFF. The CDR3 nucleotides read TGCGCCAGTCGAGCCGGGACTAGCGCCGGGGAGCTGTTTTTT.

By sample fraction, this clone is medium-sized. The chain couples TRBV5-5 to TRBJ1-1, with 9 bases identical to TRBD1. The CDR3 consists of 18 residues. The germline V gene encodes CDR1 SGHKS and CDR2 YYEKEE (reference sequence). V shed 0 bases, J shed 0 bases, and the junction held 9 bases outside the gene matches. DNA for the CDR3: TGTGCCAGCAGCTTGGGGGGGACAGGGTGGGTCATGAACACTGAAGCTTTCTTT. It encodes CASSLGGTGWVMNTEAFF.

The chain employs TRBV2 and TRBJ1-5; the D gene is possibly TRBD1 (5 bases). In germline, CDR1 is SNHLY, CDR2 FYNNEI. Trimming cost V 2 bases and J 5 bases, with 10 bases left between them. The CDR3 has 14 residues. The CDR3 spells CASSEFRVDQPQHF. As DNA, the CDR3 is TGTGCCAGCAGTGAATTCAGGGTCGATCAGCCCCAGCATTTT.

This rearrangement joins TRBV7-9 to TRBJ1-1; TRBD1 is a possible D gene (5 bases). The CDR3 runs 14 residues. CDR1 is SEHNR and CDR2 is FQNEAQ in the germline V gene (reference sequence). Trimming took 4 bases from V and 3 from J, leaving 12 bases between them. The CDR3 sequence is CASSSGREDTEAFF. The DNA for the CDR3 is TGTGCCAGCAGCTCAGGCAGGGAGGACACTGAAGCTTTCTTT.

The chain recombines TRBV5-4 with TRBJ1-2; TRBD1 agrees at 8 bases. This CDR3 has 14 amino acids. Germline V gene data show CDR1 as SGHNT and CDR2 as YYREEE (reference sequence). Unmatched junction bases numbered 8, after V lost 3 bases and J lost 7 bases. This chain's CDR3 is CASSWDTGGIGYTF. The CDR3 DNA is TGTGCCAGCAGCTGGGATACAGGGGGAATTGGCTACACCTTC. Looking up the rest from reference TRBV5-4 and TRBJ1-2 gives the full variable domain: ETGVTQSPTHLIKTRGQQVTLRCSSQSGHNTVSWYQQALGQGPQFIFQYYREEENGRGNFPPRFSGLQFPNYSSELNVNALELDDSALYLCASSWDTGGIGYTFGSGTRLTVV.

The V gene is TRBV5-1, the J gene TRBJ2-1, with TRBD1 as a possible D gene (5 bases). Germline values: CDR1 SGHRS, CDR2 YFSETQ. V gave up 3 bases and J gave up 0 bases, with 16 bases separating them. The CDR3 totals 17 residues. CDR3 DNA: TGCGCCAGCAGCTCAAACCAACAGGCGACCTCCTACAATGAGCAGTTCTTC. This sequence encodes CASSSNQQATSYNEQFF.

CDR3 loop: CASQGSEQFF. In DNA form, the CDR3 reads TGTGCCAGCCAGGGAAGTGAGCAGTTCTTC. This chain links TRBV5-6 with TRBJ2-1, with TRBD1 as a possible D gene (5 bases). V shed 7 bases and J shed 9 bases, with 8 bases lying between them. Germline V gene data show CDR1 as SGHDT and CDR2 as YYEEEE. The CDR3 sequence is 10 residues long.

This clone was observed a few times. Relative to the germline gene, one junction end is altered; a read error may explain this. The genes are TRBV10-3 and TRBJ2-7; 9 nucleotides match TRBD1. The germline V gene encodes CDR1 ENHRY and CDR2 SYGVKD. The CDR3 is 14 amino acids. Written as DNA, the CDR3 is TGTGCCACTCAACGGACAGGGGATACCTACGGGCAGTACTTC. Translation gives CATQRTGDTYGQYF.

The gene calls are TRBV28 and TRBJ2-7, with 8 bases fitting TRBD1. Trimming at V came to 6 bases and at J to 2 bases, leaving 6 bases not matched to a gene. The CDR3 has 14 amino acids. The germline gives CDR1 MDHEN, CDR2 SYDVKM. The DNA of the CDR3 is TGTGCCAGCAGCGCAGGGGGCAGGGCCTACGAGCAGTACTTC. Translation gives CASSAGGRAYEQYF.

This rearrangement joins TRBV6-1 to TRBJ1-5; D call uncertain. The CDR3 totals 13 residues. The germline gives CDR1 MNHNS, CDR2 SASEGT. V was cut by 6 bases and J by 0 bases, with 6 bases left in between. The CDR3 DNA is TGTGCCAGCAGCGACAATAGCAATCAGCCCCAGCATTTT. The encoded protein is CASSDNSNQPQHF.

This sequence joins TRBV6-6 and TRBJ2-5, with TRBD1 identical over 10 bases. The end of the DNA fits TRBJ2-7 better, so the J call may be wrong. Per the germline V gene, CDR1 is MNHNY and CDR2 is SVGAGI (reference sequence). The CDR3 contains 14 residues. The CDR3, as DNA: TGTGCCAGCAGTGCCCGGGACAGGGGAGGCGAGCAGTACTTC. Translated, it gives CASSARDRGGEQYF.

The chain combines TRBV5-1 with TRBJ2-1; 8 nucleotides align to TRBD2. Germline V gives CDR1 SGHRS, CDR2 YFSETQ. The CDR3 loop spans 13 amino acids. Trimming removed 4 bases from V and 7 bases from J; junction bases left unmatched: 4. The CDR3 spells CASSPGGFNEQFF. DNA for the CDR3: TGCGCCAGCAGCCCGGGGGGGTTTAATGAGCAGTTCTTC.

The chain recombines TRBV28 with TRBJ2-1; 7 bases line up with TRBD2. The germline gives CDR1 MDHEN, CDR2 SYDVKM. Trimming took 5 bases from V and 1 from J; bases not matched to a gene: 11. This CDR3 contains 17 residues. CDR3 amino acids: CASSPLWGGKSYNEQFF. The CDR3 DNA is TGTGCCAGCAGTCCCCTATGGGGGGGTAAATCCTACAATGAGCAGTTCTTC.

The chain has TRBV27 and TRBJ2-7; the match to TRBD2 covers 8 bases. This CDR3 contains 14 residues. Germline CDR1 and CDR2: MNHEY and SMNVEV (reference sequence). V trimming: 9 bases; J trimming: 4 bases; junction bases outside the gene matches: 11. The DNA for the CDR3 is TGTGCCAGGAAGGACATCACTAGCGGTTACGAGCAGTACTTC. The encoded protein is CARKDITSGYEQYF.

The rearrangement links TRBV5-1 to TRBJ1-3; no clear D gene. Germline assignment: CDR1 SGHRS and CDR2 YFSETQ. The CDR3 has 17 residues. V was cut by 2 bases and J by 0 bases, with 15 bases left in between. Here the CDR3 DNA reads TGCGCCAGCAGCTTCGGCCAACTAAAGAGCTCTGGAAACACCATATATTTT. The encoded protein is CASSFGQLKSSGNTIYF.

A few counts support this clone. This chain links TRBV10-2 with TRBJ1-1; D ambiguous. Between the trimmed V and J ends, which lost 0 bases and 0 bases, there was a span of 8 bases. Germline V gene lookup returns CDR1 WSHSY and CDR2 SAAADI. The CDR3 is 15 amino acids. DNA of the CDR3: TGCGCCAGCAGTGAGTCCGCTCAGTTGAACACTGAAGCTTTCTTT. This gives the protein CASSESAQLNTEAFF.

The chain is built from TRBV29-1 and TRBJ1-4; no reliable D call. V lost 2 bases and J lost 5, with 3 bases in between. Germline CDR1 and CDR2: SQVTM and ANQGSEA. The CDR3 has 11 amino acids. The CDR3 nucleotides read TGCAGCGTTGAACGGAATGAAAAACTGTTTTTT. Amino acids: CSVERNEKLFF.

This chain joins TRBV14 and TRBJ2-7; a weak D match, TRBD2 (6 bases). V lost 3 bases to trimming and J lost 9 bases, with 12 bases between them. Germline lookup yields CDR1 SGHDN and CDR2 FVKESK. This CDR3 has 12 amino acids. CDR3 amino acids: CASSHAGPAQYF. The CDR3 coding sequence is TGTGCCAGCAGCCACGCGGGGCCCGCGCAGTACTTC.

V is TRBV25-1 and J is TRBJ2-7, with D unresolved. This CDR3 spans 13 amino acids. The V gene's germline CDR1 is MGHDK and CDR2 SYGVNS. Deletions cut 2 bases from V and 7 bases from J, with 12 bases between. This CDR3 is CASSEEEFGEQYF. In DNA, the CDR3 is TGTGCCAGCAGTGAAGAAGAGTTTGGTGAGCAGTACTTC.